This T cell receptor beta chain is drawn from a study of blood T cell repertoires in COVID-19. The overall study: Specimens from acute and convalescent COVID-19 originated in the United States, Italy and Spain. Sources were T cells, B-cell-depleted T cells, or PBMCs; the material itself was cDNA or gDNA.

Original processing methods: From reference gene primer amplification, estimates of nucleated cell counts were derived. The data were produced by immunoSEQ multiplex PCR, yet TCRdb's version contains in-frame clones alone and is incomplete. The V and J calls and clone size come from that table; D and trimming were worked out from the DNA. The profile shows about 160,000 clones, 65% to 90% of them singletons. CDR1 is GTSNPN, CDR2 SVGIG, per germline (reference sequence). V lost 4 bases, J lost 4 bases, and 13 bases lay in between. The CDR3 is 14 amino acids. The J gene is TRBJ2-2, the V gene TRBV30, with D tentatively TRBD2 (6 bases). Sequencing input: peripheral blood. The TCR sequence derives from a man in his 70s with acute or convalescent COVID-19. DNA of the CDR3: TGTGCCTGGAATGGAGGGCCGATCACCGGGGAGCTGTTTTTT. Translation gives CAWNGGPITGELFF.